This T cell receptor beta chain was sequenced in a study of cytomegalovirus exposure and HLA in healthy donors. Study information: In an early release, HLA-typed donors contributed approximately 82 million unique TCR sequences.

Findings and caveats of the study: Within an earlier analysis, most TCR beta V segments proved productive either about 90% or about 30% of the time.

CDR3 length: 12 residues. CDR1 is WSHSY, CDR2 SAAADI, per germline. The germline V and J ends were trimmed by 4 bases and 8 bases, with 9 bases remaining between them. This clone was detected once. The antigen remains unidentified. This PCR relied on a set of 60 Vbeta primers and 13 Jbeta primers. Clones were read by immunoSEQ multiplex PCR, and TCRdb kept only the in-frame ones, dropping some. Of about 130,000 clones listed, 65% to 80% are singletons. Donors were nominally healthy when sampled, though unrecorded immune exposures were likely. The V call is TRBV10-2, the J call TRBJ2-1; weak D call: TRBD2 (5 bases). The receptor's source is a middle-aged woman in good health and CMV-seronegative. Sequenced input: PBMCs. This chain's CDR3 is CASSVVRDEQFF. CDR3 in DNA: TGCGCCAGCAGTGTTGTGAGGGATGAGCAGTTCTTC.